This T cell receptor beta chain is drawn from a study of cytomegalovirus exposure and HLA in healthy donors. The PCR used 60 Vbeta and 13 Jbeta primers. The table came from immunoSEQ multiplex PCR; TCRdb's copy has only in-frame clones and leaves some out. Found here are about 150,000 clones, approximately 80% of them singletons; the top ten hold 2% to 2.5%. This clone showed up just a few times. V was clipped by 8 bases and J by 4 bases; unmatched bases: 6. CDR1 and CDR2 (germline): LNHDA, SQIVND (reference sequence). This CDR3 region has 14 residues. Sequencing used PBMCs. The chain links TRBV19 to TRBJ2-5; 11 bases fit TRBD2. The sequence came from a boy younger than 10 in good health and CMV-seronegative. The CDR3 region is CASGLAGGRETQYF. CDR3 nucleotide sequence: TGTGCCAGTGGTTTAGCGGGAGGGAGAGAGACCCAGTACTTC.